This T cell receptor beta chain came from a study of OX40 agonist ivuxolimab in advanced cancers. Profiling relied on immunoSEQ multiplex PCR, and the TCRdb table lists in-frame clones only, not all of them. The table lists around 51,000 clones, 85% to 90% of them singletons. V dropped 6 bases and J dropped 3; count of bases not matched to a gene: 9. The CDR3 has 15 residues. From germline, CDR1 is MNHEY and CDR2 SVGAGI. This clone appeared a few times. The source was CD4+ or CD8+ T cells sorted from blood, collected in a trial of the OX40 agonist ivuxolimab. The gene calls are TRBV6-5 and TRBJ1-2; 8 bases are shared with TRBD1. This TCR was sampled from an adult with an advanced solid tumor such as melanoma, head and neck, liver or kidney cancer. The CDR3 spells CASRDQGAGDYGYTF. DNA of the CDR3: TGTGCCAGCAGAGACCAGGGGGCAGGGGACTATGGCTACACCTTC.